This T cell receptor beta chain emerged from a study of T cells expressing NK-cell markers. Whole-study context: It was from sorted CD3+CD56+NKG2C+, CD3+CD56+NKG2C- and CD3+CD56-NKG2C+ T cells that TCR beta repertoires came. Out of eight donors sequenced, seven tested HCMV-seropositive and the remaining one seronegative.

Notes on this clonotype: As yet, its antigen is unknown.

The CDR3 has 13 amino acids. From the 5' RACE reads, TCRdb lists one entry per CDR3 protein and no DNA. This table lists approximately 460,000 distinct CDR3 sequences. Study results and caveats: The same clonotypes also predominated in the CD3+CD56-NKG2C+ fraction of a handful of donors. CD8+ T cells in over five donors included dominant NKG2C+ clonotypes at about 1.0-7.5%.

The TCR originated in a woman aged 18-70 years in good health. The chain recombines TRBV12-3 or TRBV12-4 with TRBJ1-2. The sequenced sample was blood T cells: a sorted CD56 or NKG2C T cell subset, CD4+ or CD8+ T cells, or bulk PBMC T cells (not recorded which). The CDR3 region is CASGYRTSGGYTF.